This passage covers 9 T cell receptor beta chains from one sample sequenced in a study of blood T cell repertoires in COVID-19. Sequencing used immunoSEQ multiplex PCR; TCRdb keeps in-frame clones, though not all of them. The sample has around 180,000 clones, about 84% seen once. Sequencing was performed on peripheral blood. These receptors originate from a human donor in a cohort sampled during active COVID-19.

The J gene is TRBJ1-5, the V gene TRBV6-1; D gene ambiguous. The V and J ends lost 0 bases and 9 bases respectively, with 12 bases between them. From germline, CDR1 is MNHNS and CDR2 SASEGT. This CDR3 is built from 14 residues. The CDR3 reads CASSEAAGSGPQHF. The CDR3 DNA reads TGTGCCAGCAGTGAAGCGGCAGGCTCCGGGCCCCAGCATTTT.

This rearrangement joins TRBV6-5 to TRBJ1-1; D not resolved. Germline V CDR1 and CDR2: MNHEY, SVGAGI. Trimming shortened V by 8 bases and J by 2 bases, and 12 bases separated the two germline ends. The CDR3 has 13 residues. CDR3 coding DNA: TGTGCCAGCGCCCTAGTGGATAACACTGAAGCTTTCTTT. Protein product: CASALVDNTEAFF.

V is TRBV27 and J is TRBJ2-6; 9 nucleotides line up with TRBD1. Germline loops: CDR1 MNHEY, CDR2 SMNVEV (reference sequence). The CDR3 runs to 19 residues. V was pared by 2 bases and J by 0 bases, with 8 bases of the junction left unmatched. This CDR3 reads CASSLVGTGSLSGANVLTF. CDR3 nucleotide sequence: TGTGCCAGCAGTTTAGTCGGGACAGGGTCCCTCTCTGGGGCCAACGTCCTGACTTTC.

This chain links TRBV6-6 with TRBJ1-5; TRBD1 aligns across 7 bases. Trimming removed 2 bases from V and 2 bases from J; junction bases left unmatched: 0. CDR1 MNHNY and CDR2 SVGAGI come from the germline V gene (reference sequence). This CDR3 contains 14 residues. This CDR3 reads CASSYDRGNQPQHF. CDR3 DNA: TGTGCCAGCAGTTACGACAGGGGCAATCAGCCCCAGCATTTT.

V usage is TRBV5-8 and J usage is TRBJ2-6, with D perhaps TRBD1 (6 bases). The germline CDR1 and CDR2 sequences are SGHTS and YDEGEE. This CDR3 region has 16 residues. Trimming removed 0 bases at V and 1 base at J, with 8 bases between. The CDR3 here is CASSLGRGSGANVLTF. The CDR3 coding sequence is TGTGCCAGCAGCTTGGGCAGGGGTTCTGGGGCCAACGTCCTGACTTTC. The full variable domain, its missing parts supplied by reference TRBV5-8 and TRBJ2-6, is EAGVTQSPTHLIKTRGQQATLRCSPISGHTSVYWYQQALGLGLQFLLWYDEGEERNRGNFPPRFSGRQFPNYSSELNVNALELEDSALYLCASSLGRGSGANVLTFGAGSRLTVL.

V and J are TRBV30 and TRBJ2-1; possible D gene TRBD2, 5 bases. Deletions cut 0 bases from V and 8 bases from J, with 14 bases between. Germline lookup yields CDR1 GTSNPN and CDR2 SVGIG (reference sequence). The CDR3 length is 14 residues. For the CDR3, the DNA is TGTGCCTGGAGTGTACTAGGTCTGCGAGATGAGCAGTTCTTC. Residues: CAWSVLGLRDEQFF.

The chain uses TRBV7-8 and TRBJ1-4; D may be TRBD1 (5 bases). CDR3 length: 14 amino acids. Trimming took off 5 bases at V and 4 bases at J, with 11 bases between the two ends. From germline, CDR1 is SGHVS and CDR2 FQNEAQ. The DNA for the CDR3 is TGTGCCAGCAGCCTAGTCGACAGTAATGAAAAACTGTTTTTT. It is translated as CASSLVDSNEKLFF.

This rearrangement joins TRBV9 to TRBJ2-5; D is perhaps TRBD1 (6 bases). This CDR3 has 15 amino acids. Germline V gene lookup returns CDR1 SGDLS and CDR2 YYNGEE. Trimming took off 0 bases at V and 3 bases at J, with 12 bases between the two ends. The CDR3 region is CASSVGRTVEETQYF. CDR3 bases: TGTGCCAGCAGCGTAGGCAGGACAGTTGAAGAGACCCAGTACTTC. The variable domain in full, completed from reference TRBV9 and TRBJ2-5, reads DSGVTQTPKHLITATGQRVTLRCSPRSGDLSVYWYQQSLDQGLQFLIQYYNGEERAKGNILERFSAQQFPDLHSELNLSSLELGDSALYFCASSVGRTVEETQYFGPGTRLLVL.

Only one count was recorded for this clone. The gene calls are TRBV5-1 and TRBJ2-7; no definite D call. Deletions cut 0 bases from V and 6 bases from J, with 7 bases between. The V gene's germline CDR1 is SGHRS and CDR2 YFSETQ. The CDR3 spans 12 residues. DNA of the CDR3: TGCGCCAGCAGCTTGGATCTAGGCGAGCAGTACTTC. Translated: CASSLDLGEQYF.